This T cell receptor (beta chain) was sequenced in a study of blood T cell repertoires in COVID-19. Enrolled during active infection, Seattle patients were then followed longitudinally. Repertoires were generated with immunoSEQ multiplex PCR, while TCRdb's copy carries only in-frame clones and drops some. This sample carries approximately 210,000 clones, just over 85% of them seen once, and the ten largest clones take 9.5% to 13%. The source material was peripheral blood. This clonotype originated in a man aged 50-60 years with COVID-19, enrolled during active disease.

The CDR3 coding sequence is TGTGCCAGCAGCTCCGGGACTAGCGGGATGAGCGAGCAGTACTTC. It translates to CASSSGTSGMSEQYF. The J gene is TRBJ2-7, the V gene TRBV7-3, with TRBD2 matching 13 bases. V shed 4 bases, J shed 6 bases, and the junction held 6 bases outside the gene matches. Germline-derived CDR1 and CDR2 are SGHTA and FQGTGA. The CDR3 spans 15 residues.